The 3 T cell receptor beta chains below were found in one sample sequenced in a study of OX40 agonist ivuxolimab in advanced cancers. Only in-frame clones appear in the TCRdb table, and some are missing; sequencing was by immunoSEQ multiplex PCR. Of nearly 80,000 clones in the sample, roughly 84% were seen once. The starting material was CD4+ or CD8+ T cells sorted from blood, obtained in a trial of the OX40 agonist ivuxolimab. Receptors originate from an adult with an advanced solid tumor such as melanoma, head and neck, liver or kidney cancer.

Here the CDR3 reads CASGLGRREEFEQFF. CDR3 sequence (DNA): TGTGCTAGTGGTTTGGGGCGGCGGGAGGAATTTGAGCAGTTCTTC. V is TRBV12-5 and J is TRBJ2-1, with TRBD2 matching 8 bases. Germline V gives CDR1 LGHNT, CDR2 FRNRAP. Trimming at V came to 1 base and at J to 9 bases, leaving 8 bases not matched to a gene. The CDR3 has 15 amino acids.

V usage is TRBV13 and J usage is TRBJ2-7, with a possible D match to TRBD1 (6 bases). The CDR3 covers 15 residues. CDR1 and CDR2 from the germline V gene are PRHDT and FYEKMQ (reference sequence). The ends were cut back, 5 bases at V and 0 bases at J, with 14 bases in the middle. CDR3 sequence: CASSPTGTHSYEQYF. The DNA of the CDR3 is TGTGCCAGCAGCCCAACAGGGACCCACTCCTACGAGCAGTACTTC.

The chain joins TRBV5-4 to TRBJ1-5; D call uncertain. Germline lookup yields CDR1 SGHNT and CDR2 YYREEE (reference sequence). V gave up 3 bases and J gave up 9 bases, with 13 bases separating them. The CDR3 totals 13 residues. The CDR3 DNA is TGTGCCAGCAGCTGGACCCCATTGGGGCCCCAGCATTTT. It encodes CASSWTPLGPQHF.